Listed below are T cell receptor beta chains from one sample, sequenced in a study of T cell responses to AZD1222 COVID-19 vaccine. Profiling relied on immunoSEQ multiplex PCR, and the TCRdb table lists in-frame clones only, not all of them. This table holds tens of thousands of clones, around 90% found once. Here the sequenced sample was peripheral blood, taken 28 days after the second AZD1222 dose. The receptor set was obtained from an adult who received the AZD1222 COVID-19 vaccine. Each CDR3 is given with its conserved first and last residue. Clone size is given for some rows only: seen once, a few or many times, or a class if the clone is expanded.

TRBJ1-5 . TRBV4-1 CASSQGQGYQPQHF
TRBJ1-5 . TRBV19 CASIRTDSNQPQHF
TRBJ1-2 . TRBV27 CASFGPGYYGYTF
TRBJ1-4 . TRBV12-5 CASVCGGQGKTVF
TRBJ1-1 once TRBV27 CASSPQTGENTEAFF
TRBJ2-1 . TRBV7-8 CASSPLMAGARITSPYNEQFF
TRBJ2-7 . TRBV7-9 CASSRRETYEQYF
TRBJ2-3 once TRBV12-3/TRBV12-4 CASSLDYRNTQYF
TRBJ1-4 . TRBV7-6 CASSLGTGINEKLFF
TRBJ1-1 . TRBV5-5 CASSLAVTEAFF
TRBJ1-1 . TRBV5-1 CASSSGRYMNTEAFF
TRBJ1-1 . TRBV5-4 CASSWDRGRREAFF
TRBJ2-3 . TRBV9 CASSVDRGRTDTQYF
TRBJ2-1 . TRBV6-5 CASTQNRGNNEQFF
TRBJ2-1 once TRBV27 CASTSGTSGYNEQFF
TRBJ2-2 . TRBV20-1 CSGGGELFF
TRBJ2-5 . TRBV4-1 CASSQVLAGTWNDQETQYF
TRBJ2-1 once TRBV4-2 CASSQGTSLNEQFF
TRBJ2-7 . TRBV12-3/TRBV12-4 CASKQGASYEQYF
TRBJ1-2 . TRBV5-4 CASSKYGTTTNYGYTF
TRBJ2-3 . TRBV27 CATSDRGYPDTQYF
TRBJ2-3 . TRBV5-4 CASRLTPRFTDTQYF
TRBJ2-7 . TRBV11-1 CASSRDSYEQYF
TRBJ1-5 . TRBV7-2 CASSLVNDQPQHF
TRBJ2-7 few TRBV6-4 CASRRGTYHEQYF
TRBJ2-5 . TRBV27 CASSSLPGSQETQYF
TRBJ1-4 . TRBV3-1/TRBV3-2 CASSQEGEEIF
TRBJ2-1 . TRBV7-9 CASSLISVRYNEQFF
TRBJ1-1 . TRBV29-1 CSVEGNTEAFF
TRBJ1-1 . TRBV10-2 CASIGGRSAGGIAEAFF
TRBJ1-1 . TRBV27 CASSSGQGHLNTEAFF
TRBJ2-3 . TRBV7-6 CASSLGASWADTQYF
TRBJ2-1 . TRBV12-5 CASGLTLSGKIF
TRBJ2-3 . TRBV4-1 CASSRGTSGTTDTQYF
TRBJ2-7 . TRBV7-2 CASSLAGGDSYEQYF
TRBJ2-1 . TRBV14 CASSAIKGEGGYNEQFF
TRBJ1-6 . TRBV27 CASSLWTGGVGNSPLHF
TRBJ1-6 . TRBV9 CASSPPGQGNSPLHF
TRBJ2-2 . TRBV5-8 CASTPTVNTGELFF
TRBJ1-6 . TRBV30 CAFSRELTISPLHF
TRBJ2-3 . TRBV9 CASSWGGSSTDTQYF
TRBJ2-6 . TRBV5-1 CASSLGGAGANVLTF
TRBJ1-3 . TRBV4-3 CASGGDRPSGNTIYF
TRBJ2-1 . TRBV19 CASSRGPTGAIDEQFF
TRBJ1-4 . TRBV5-1 CASSLGTGDEKLFF
TRBJ2-5 . TRBV6-1 CASSEWRGDVQETQYF
TRBJ2-3 . TRBV4-1 CASSQLQGGTDTQYF